This T cell receptor beta chain derives from a study of early T cells in non-severe SARS-CoV-2 infection. Study as a whole: Sequenced bulk RNA came from whole blood that was unsorted, and chains were unpaired.

The CDR3 consists of 18 residues. V lost 2 bases and J lost 2; bases outside the gene matches: 11. Germline V lookup: CDR1 SGHAT, CDR2 FQDESV (reference sequence). TCRdb reprocessed the 5' RACE reads via MiXCR and lists one record per CDR3 protein. The table has tens of thousands of distinct CDR3 sequences, over 9.5% seen once. The chain uses TRBV11-1 and TRBJ2-3, with 9 positions matching TRBD1. The receptor was derived from an adult who was a healthcare worker with PCR-confirmed SARS-CoV-2 infection or an uninfected control (not recorded which). Sequencing was performed on whole blood. This chain's CDR3 is CASSLNIRTGEFTDTQYF. The CDR3 coding sequence is TGTGCCAGCAGCTTAAATATTCGGACAGGGGAATTCACAGATACGCAGTATTTT.